The present T cell receptor beta chain was sequenced within a study of blood T cell repertoires in COVID-19. Across the study: From the United States, Italy and Spain came samples of acute and convalescent COVID-19.

TCRdb's copy holds only in-frame clones and misses some; the assay was immunoSEQ multiplex PCR. This table holds 330,000 or so clones, about 90% found once. In terms of age and location, participants ranged from roughly 18 to 89 years and lived in under 30 US areas. Which cohort a participant joined came from the clinical history participants gave. Recovery among Cohort 3 donors was established by two negative PCRs, clearance, or symptom resolution. This CDR3 has 15 residues. The V gene end was trimmed by 3 bases and the J gene end by 4 bases; junction bases not matched to a gene: 2. Germline V gives CDR1 MRHNA, CDR2 SNTAGT.

The genes are TRBV6-4 and TRBJ2-1; 11 bases match TRBD2. The specimen sequenced was PBMCs or T cells enriched from blood (not recorded which). The origin of this receptor is a woman in her 30s who had recovered from COVID-19. CDR3 in amino acids: CASSEGLAEYNEQFF. The CDR3 DNA reads TGTGCCAGCAGTGAGGGACTAGCGGAGTACAATGAGCAGTTCTTC.